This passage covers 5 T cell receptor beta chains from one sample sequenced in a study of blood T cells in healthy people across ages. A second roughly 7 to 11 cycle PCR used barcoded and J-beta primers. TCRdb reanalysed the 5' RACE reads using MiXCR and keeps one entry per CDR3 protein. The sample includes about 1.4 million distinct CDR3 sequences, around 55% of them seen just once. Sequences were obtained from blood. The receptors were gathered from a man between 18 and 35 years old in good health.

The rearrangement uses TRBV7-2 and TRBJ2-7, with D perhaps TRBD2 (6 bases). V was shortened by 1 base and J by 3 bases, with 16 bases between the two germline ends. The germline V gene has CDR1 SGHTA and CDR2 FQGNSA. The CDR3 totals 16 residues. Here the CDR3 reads CASSLGAGGANYEQYF. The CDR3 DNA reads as TGTGCCAGCAGCTTAGGGGCCGGGGGAGCAAACTACGAGCAGTACTTC.

CDR3 in DNA: TGTGCCACGACCGACTTAGGGGACCTACAGGGTGAGCAGTTCTTC. This codes for CATTDLGDLQGEQFF. This chain joins TRBV10-3 and TRBJ2-1; perhaps TRBD1 as D (6 bases). Trimming took off 10 bases at V and 9 bases at J, with 25 bases between the two ends. The CDR3 sequence is 15 residues long. CDR1 is ENHRY, CDR2 SYGVKD, per germline.

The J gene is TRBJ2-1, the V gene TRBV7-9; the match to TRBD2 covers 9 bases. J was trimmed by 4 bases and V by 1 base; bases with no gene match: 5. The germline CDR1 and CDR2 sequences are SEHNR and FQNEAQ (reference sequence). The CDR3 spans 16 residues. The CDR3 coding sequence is TGTGCCAGCAGCTTAGTTCCTAGCGGGGCGTACAATGAGCAGTTCTTC. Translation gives CASSLVPSGAYNEQFF.

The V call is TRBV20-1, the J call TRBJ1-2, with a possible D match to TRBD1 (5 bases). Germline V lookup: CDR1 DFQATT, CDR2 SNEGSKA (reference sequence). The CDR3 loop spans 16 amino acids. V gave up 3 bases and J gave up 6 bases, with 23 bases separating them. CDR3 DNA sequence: TGCAGTGCTAGCCAACTCTTACAGGAGCCTGCAAATGGCTACACCTTC. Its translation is CSASQLLQEPANGYTF.

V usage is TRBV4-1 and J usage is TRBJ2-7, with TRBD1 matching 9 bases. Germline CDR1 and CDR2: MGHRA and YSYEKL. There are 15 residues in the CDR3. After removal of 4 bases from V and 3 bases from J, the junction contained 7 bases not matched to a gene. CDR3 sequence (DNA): TGCGCCAGCAGCCGAGAAAGGACAGGGGTCTACGAGCAGTACTTC. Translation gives CASSRERTGVYEQYF.